This T cell receptor beta chain comes out of a study of beta chain features in type 1 diabetes. V was cut by 3 bases and J by 2 bases, with 13 bases left in between. The CDR3 extends over 16 amino acids. Germline-derived CDR1 and CDR2 are SGHTA and FQGNSA. Comment on this clone: Antigen: not known.

Every bit of the isolated RNA underwent reverse transcription, so sequencing read expressed TCRB transcripts. Sequencing used immunoSEQ multiplex PCR; TCRdb keeps in-frame clones, though not all of them. The table includes 50,000 to 55,000 clones, 60% to 70% detected once. General observations from the study: Within each of all four CD4+ subsets, Type 1 diabetes patients had TCRB CDR3s that were moderately but significantly shorter.

The rearrangement joins TRBV7-2 to TRBJ2-2, with a possible D match to TRBD2 (5 bases). The TCR comes from a woman in her 30s with type 1 diabetes. The sample was stem cell memory CD4+ T cells from blood. The CDR3 is CASSFQDSVNTGELFF. The CDR3 DNA reads as TGTGCCAGCAGCTTCCAGGACTCAGTTAACACCGGGGAGCTGTTTTTT.